These 31 T cell receptor beta chains were sequenced from one sample in a study of control samples from healthy donors and cancer patients. Clones were sequenced by immunoSEQ multiplex PCR, and TCRdb holds only the in-frame ones, with some missing. The profile shows approximately 140,000 clones, roughly 92% of them singletons. Material for sequencing was blood. The receptors shown here come from a man under 40 in good health.

J is TRBJ2-3 and V is TRBV24-1; tentative D call: TRBD1 (6 bases). The germline CDR1 and CDR2 sequences are KGHDR and SFDVKD. V was trimmed by 12 bases and J by 1 base, leaving 13 bases between them. The CDR3 runs to 13 residues. Written as DNA, the CDR3 is TGTGCCGCTACCAAGGGGGGCACAGATACGCAGTATTTT. It yields the protein CAATKGGTDTQYF.

J is TRBJ1-1 and V is TRBV29-1; possibly TRBD1 for D (5 bases). The length of the CDR3 is 13 residues. V lost 8 bases, J lost 1 base, and 14 bases lay in between. Germline CDR1 reads SQVTM; CDR2 reads ANQGSEA. The CDR3 sequence is CSTRGDQNTEAFF. CDR3 DNA: TGCAGCACCCGGGGGGACCAGAACACTGAAGCTTTCTTT.

The rearrangement uses TRBV4-1 and TRBJ2-3; TRBD2 agrees at 9 bases. Unmatched junction bases numbered 5, after V lost 5 bases and J lost 2 bases. The CDR3 length is 15 residues. Germline CDR1 is MGHRA and CDR2 is YSYEKL. The DNA of the CDR3 is TGCGCCAGCAGCGGGCTAGCGGGAAACACAGATACGCAGTATTTT. As protein: CASSGLAGNTDTQYF.

The rearrangement links TRBV7-8 to TRBJ1-1; 7 nucleotides line up with TRBD1. The CDR3 spans 14 residues. The ends lost 5 bases at V and 6 bases at J; junction bases unmatched: 9. The germline CDR1 and CDR2 sequences are SGHVS and FQNEAQ. CDR3 residues: CASSGALTGAEAFF. The CDR3 DNA follows: TGTGCCAGCAGCGGGGCGCTAACAGGGGCTGAAGCTTTCTTT.

The CDR3, as DNA: TGTGCCAGCAGTAACAGGGACCTCTACGAGCAGTACTTC. As protein: CASSNRDLYEQYF. The V gene is TRBV2, the J gene TRBJ2-7, with D maybe TRBD1 (6 bases). The V end lost 5 bases, the J end lost 3 bases, and 11 bases lay between the germline ends. Germline lookup yields CDR1 SNHLY and CDR2 FYNNEI. The CDR3 covers 13 residues. The full variable domain, in which reference TRBV2 and TRBJ2-7 provide the parts outside the CDR3, is EPEVTQTPSHQVTQMGQEVILRCVPISNHLYFYWYRQILGQKVEFLVSFYNNEISEKSEIFDDQFSVERPDGSNFTLKIRSTKLEDSAMYFCASSNRDLYEQYFGPGTRLTVT.

The V gene is TRBV3-1 (or the pseudogene TRBV3-2), the J gene TRBJ1-2, with 9 bases matching TRBD1. The trim removed 2 bases at V and 6 bases at J, leaving 10 bases unmatched. Germline V gene lookup returns CDR1 LGHDT and CDR2 YNNKEL (reference sequence). The CDR3 runs 16 residues. CDR3 coding DNA: TGTGCCAGCAGCCAAACCGAAGGGGGACAGGGAGATGGCTACACCTTC. Amino acid sequence: CASSQTEGGQGDGYTF.

This clone was seen only once. The gene calls are TRBV3-1 (or the pseudogene TRBV3-2) and TRBJ1-1, with D possibly matching TRBD1 (5 bases). Looked up from germline, CDR1 is LGHDT and CDR2 is YNNKEL (reference sequence). This CDR3 has 14 residues. The ends were cut back, 4 bases at V and 11 bases at J, with 20 bases in the middle. CDR3: CASSLPGRDPTAFF. The CDR3, as DNA: TGTGCCAGCAGCCTGCCAGGCCGGGACCCAACCGCTTTCTTT.

CDR3 protein: CASSLGLAEQETQYF. In DNA form, the CDR3 reads TGTGCCAGCAGTTTGGGACTAGCGGAGCAAGAGACCCAGTACTTC. The chain has TRBV27 and TRBJ2-5; 11 nucleotides line up with TRBD2. V dropped 3 bases and J dropped 2; count of bases not matched to a gene: 2. CDR3 length: 15 residues. Germline values: CDR1 MNHEY, CDR2 SMNVEV (reference sequence).

The chain links TRBV9 to TRBJ1-6, with D maybe TRBD1 (5 bases). The CDR3 is 13 amino acids. V lost 1 base to trimming and J lost 7 bases, with 6 bases between them. Germline assignment: CDR1 SGDLS and CDR2 YYNGEE. CDR3 DNA sequence: TGTGCCAGCAGCGTACAGGGAAATTCACCCCTCCACTTT. Translation gives CASSVQGNSPLHF.

V gene TRBV7-3 combines with J gene TRBJ1-4, with 7 bases identical to TRBD1. J was trimmed by 3 bases and V by 5 bases; bases with no gene match: 12. The CDR3 is made up of 17 amino acids. Per germline, CDR1 SGHTA and CDR2 FQGTGA. The CDR3 sequence: CASSRRTGGDPNEKLFF. CDR3 in DNA: TGTGCCAGCAGCCGCCGGACAGGCGGCGATCCTAATGAAAAACTGTTTTTT.

This clone occurred once. The CDR3 DNA is TGCGCCAGCAGCCAAGGAGGAGCGGGAGAGGCTTACAATGAGCAGTTCTTC. Translation gives CASSQGGAGEAYNEQFF. The chain couples TRBV4-3 to TRBJ2-1, with 8 bases fitting TRBD2. J was trimmed by 4 bases and V by 1 base; bases with no gene match: 9. The germline gives CDR1 LGHNA, CDR2 YSLEER. The CDR3 loop spans 17 amino acids.

About this clone itself: One junction end disagrees with the germline gene, perhaps due to a read error. The CDR3 sequence: CARSGGERSGRLNEQFF. The CDR3 DNA reads TGTGCCCGCAGCGGGGGGGAACGGAGCGGGAGGCTTAATGAGCAGTTCTTC. This chain joins TRBV5-5 and TRBJ2-1, with 10 bases lining up with TRBD2. CDR3 length: 17 residues. Germline CDR1 reads SGHKS; CDR2 reads YYEKEE (reference sequence).

In this sample, this clone turned up a few times. The J gene is TRBJ2-7, the V gene TRBV6-1; 7 bases fit TRBD2. The CDR3 is 14 residues long. V was pared by 3 bases and J by 4 bases, with 6 bases of the junction left unmatched. The germline V gene has CDR1 MNHNS and CDR2 SASEGT. The CDR3 reads CASSDGRASYEQYF. CDR3 coding DNA: TGTGCCAGCAGTGATGGGAGGGCCAGTTACGAGCAGTACTTC.

CDR3 coding DNA: TGTGCCTGGAGTCTTGCAGGAGTCTCAATTGGGAACACTGAAGCTTTCTTT. Amino acids: CAWSLAGVSIGNTEAFF. The chain has TRBV30 and TRBJ1-1; D remains ambiguous. Trimming stripped 2 bases from V and 1 base from J, with 20 bases between. CDR3 length: 17 residues. Germline V gene data show CDR1 as GTSNPN and CDR2 as SVGIG (reference sequence).

The chain couples TRBV30 to TRBJ2-7; TRBD1 is a possible D gene (5 bases). Germline V gene data show CDR1 as GTSNPN and CDR2 as SVGIG (reference sequence). CDR3 size: 15 residues. V was cut by 2 bases and J by 0 bases, with 14 bases left in between. This CDR3 reads CAWSTGFLSSYEQYF. Written as DNA, the CDR3 is TGTGCCTGGAGTACAGGTTTTCTTAGCTCCTACGAGCAGTACTTC.

Only one count was recorded for this clone. This chain joins TRBV2 and TRBJ2-1; D is ambiguous. Between the trimmed V and J ends, which lost 4 bases and 7 bases, there was a span of 8 bases. The CDR3 extends over 12 amino acids. CDR1 is SNHLY and CDR2 is FYNNEI in the germline V gene. The CDR3 DNA sequence: TGTGCCAGCAGTGGCCTCAGGAATGAGCAGTTCTTC. Translation: CASSGLRNEQFF.

V and J are TRBV19 and TRBJ1-5, with D possibly being TRBD1 (6 bases). CDR1 LNHDA and CDR2 SQIVND come from the germline V gene (reference sequence). The CDR3 is made up of 17 amino acids. V lost 7 bases and J 0 bases, leaving 19 bases between the germline ends. CDR3 loop: CASKAGGGRLSNQPQHF. CDR3 in DNA: TGTGCCAGTAAGGCCGGCGGGGGGCGGCTTAGCAATCAGCCCCAGCATTTT.

V usage is TRBV24-1 and J usage is TRBJ2-3; TRBD1 matches at 8 bases. CDR1 and CDR2 from the germline V gene are KGHDR and SFDVKD. The CDR3 is made up of 16 amino acids. J was trimmed by 6 bases and V by 0 bases; bases with no gene match: 7. The CDR3 DNA follows: TGTGCCACCAGTGATTTGCTGAGGACAGGGATCGATACGCAGTATTTT. Translation: CATSDLLRTGIDTQYF.

This clone came up once. This chain joins TRBV27 and TRBJ2-7; possible D gene TRBD1, 5 bases. Trimming removed 0 bases at V and 2 bases at J, with 8 bases between. The CDR3 has 14 amino acids. In germline, CDR1 is MNHEY, CDR2 SMNVEV (reference sequence). The CDR3 DNA reads as TGTGCCAGCAGTTTATCGGCAGGGACCTACGAGCAGTACTTC. It specifies CASSLSAGTYEQYF.

This rearrangement joins TRBV5-1 to TRBJ2-7; tentatively, D is TRBD1 or TRBD2 (5 bases each). The V end was cut by 3 bases, the J end by 2 bases, with 24 bases between. Germline V CDR1 and CDR2: SGHRS, YFSETQ. The CDR3 consists of 18 residues. CDR3 sequence: CASSSINFPGPKTYEQYF. Here the CDR3 DNA reads TGCGCCAGCAGCTCGATTAACTTTCCGGGACCGAAGACCTACGAGCAGTACTTC.

The V gene is TRBV18, the J gene TRBJ1-3; 9 positions match TRBD1. Germline V gene sequence: CDR1 KGHSH, CDR2 LQKENI. J lost 2 bases, V lost 3 bases, and 5 bases had no gene match. CDR3 size: 16 residues. The CDR3 region is CASSPRTGAPGNTIYF. DNA of the CDR3: TGTGCCAGCTCACCCAGGACAGGGGCGCCTGGAAACACCATATATTTT.

The V call is TRBV12-3 or TRBV12-4, the J call TRBJ1-5; a weak D match, TRBD1 (5 bases). The CDR3 has 11 amino acids. V lost 8 bases to trimming and J lost 7 bases, with 9 bases between them. CDR3 nucleotide sequence: TGTGCCAGCGGGGGGAAACAGCCCCAGCATTTT. This gives the protein CASGGKQPQHF.

The gene calls are TRBV5-5 and TRBJ1-4; D might be TRBD1 (5 bases). Trimming shortened V by 4 bases and J by 6 bases, and 10 bases separated the two germline ends. The CDR3 has 13 residues. Per the germline V gene, CDR1 is SGHKS and CDR2 is YYEKEE (reference sequence). In nucleotides, the CDR3 is TGTGCCAGCAGCGCGGGGACGGATGAAAAACTGTTTTTT. This gives the protein CASSAGTDEKLFF.

The gene calls are TRBV12-2 and TRBJ1-2; TRBD1 was called by the table and not checked on the DNA. TRBV12-2 constitutes a pseudogene. This CDR3 spans 20 amino acids. The CDR3 region is CASFPLATGATGKYNYGYTF. As DNA, the CDR3 is TGTGCAAGTTTCCCACTAGCAACTGGCGCGACAGGGAAGTATAACTATGGCTACACCTTC.

CDR3 sequence: CASSPRGAGTFYEQYF. DNA for the CDR3: TGTGCCAGCAGTCCCAGAGGCGCGGGAACTTTCTACGAGCAGTACTTC. V is TRBV27 and J is TRBJ2-7; a possible D gene is TRBD2 (6 bases). CDR1 is MNHEY and CDR2 is SMNVEV in the germline V gene (reference sequence). The V end lost 5 bases, the J end lost 3 bases, and 20 bases lay between the germline ends. The CDR3 totals 16 residues.

V gene TRBV6-6 combines with J gene TRBJ1-2, with 11 positions matching TRBD1. V gave up 8 bases and J gave up 4 bases; unmatched junction bases: 9. This CDR3 has 15 amino acids. The germline gives CDR1 MNHNY, CDR2 SVGAGI (reference sequence). The CDR3 is CASHLEGTGGYGYTF. As DNA, the CDR3 is TGTGCCAGCCACCTTGAGGGGACAGGGGGCTATGGCTACACCTTC.

The rearrangement links TRBV11-2 to TRBJ1-3; D gene ambiguous. CDR3 size: 11 residues. The V and J ends lost 5 bases and 4 bases respectively, with 3 bases between them. Germline V gene data show CDR1 as SGHAT and CDR2 as FQNNGV. This CDR3 is CASSTGNTIYF. Written as DNA, the CDR3 is TGTGCCAGCAGCACCGGAAACACCATATATTTT.

This clone appeared a single time. The V call is TRBV15, the J call TRBJ1-1, with TRBD1 identical over 8 bases. The CDR3 runs to 15 residues. V shed 6 bases and J 4 bases; nucleotides not matched to a gene: 10. From germline, CDR1 is LNHNV and CDR2 YYDKDF (reference sequence). This chain's CDR3 is CATRLTRQGATEAFF. Written as DNA, the CDR3 is TGTGCCACCAGACTCACGCGGCAGGGGGCCACTGAAGCTTTCTTT.

The chain joins TRBV9 to TRBJ1-1; D call uncertain. Trimming shortened V by 4 bases and J by 1 base, and 14 bases separated the two germline ends. CDR3 length: 15 amino acids. Germline loops: CDR1 SGDLS, CDR2 YYNGEE. CDR3: CASSSHIIPNTEAFF. In nucleotides, the CDR3 is TGTGCCAGCAGCTCCCATATTATACCGAACACTGAAGCTTTCTTT.

CDR3 DNA sequence: TGCGCCAGCAGCCCAAGTTCGGGGGGTCGGGAGACCCAGTACTTC. Encoded protein: CASSPSSGGRETQYF. V gene TRBV4-3 combines with J gene TRBJ2-5; 7 nucleotides align to TRBD2. Germline V gives CDR1 LGHNA, CDR2 YSLEER. CDR3 length equals 15 residues. With 4 bases clipped from V and 5 bases from J, the junction kept 10 bases outside the gene matches.

The chain employs TRBV5-4 and TRBJ2-2; 10 bases match TRBD2. The V gene end was trimmed by 4 bases and the J gene end by 6 bases; junction bases not matched to a gene: 15. Germline CDR1 SGHNT, CDR2 YYREEE (reference sequence). The CDR3 has 18 residues. Written as DNA, the CDR3 is TGTGCCAGCAGCACGGGGACTAGCGTTAAGACTAGTGCCGGGGAGCTGTTTTTT. The encoded protein is CASSTGTSVKTSAGELFF.